Each of the 4 T cell receptor beta chains below was sequenced from the same sample in a study of blood T cell repertoires in COVID-19 (TCRdb year 2020). Libraries were prepared through the immunoSEQ multiplex PCR assay. TCRdb took this table from immuneACCESS and kept in-frame rearrangements with V and J called. Such tables lack part of the clones; where checked against another copy, unresolved V genes explain under half of the gap, and the rest is unexplained. Across this sample there are tens of thousands of clones, with 70% to 90% seen only once. The ten largest clones take up 15% to 20% of the sample. The sequenced sample was peripheral blood. The source of these receptors is a woman aged 60 to 75 with acute or convalescent COVID-19.

The chain links TRBV5-5 to TRBJ1-5; no clear D gene. This CDR3 contains 12 residues. V lost 2 bases and J lost 5, with 5 bases in between. Germline V CDR1 and CDR2: SGHKS, YYEKEE (reference sequence). The CDR3 is CASSFTDQPQHF. The CDR3 bases are TGTGCCAGCAGCTTTACAGATCAGCCCCAGCATTTT.

The rearrangement uses TRBV5-6 and TRBJ2-3, with D possibly TRBD1 on 7 matching bases. The length of the CDR3 is 15 residues. Trimming stripped 4 bases from V and 5 bases from J, with 17 bases between. Germline CDR1 is SGHDT and CDR2 is YYEEEE. The CDR3 is CASSPLAGGRDTQYF. DNA for the CDR3: TGTGCCAGCAGCCCTTTGGCAGGGGGGAGAGATACGCAGTATTTT.

Many counts were recorded for this clone. In the same sample, other DNA sequences code for this CDR3. V usage is TRBV20-1 and J usage is TRBJ2-7; D is unclear. The V end was cut by 0 bases, the J end by 3 bases, with 3 bases between. The CDR3 loop spans 11 amino acids. Germline lookup yields CDR1 DFQATT and CDR2 SNEGSKA (reference sequence). The CDR3 spells CSARDSYEQYF. The DNA for the CDR3 is TGCAGTGCTAGAGACAGCTACGAGCAGTACTTC.

This rearrangement joins TRBV19 to TRBJ1-1, with D possibly being TRBD1 (5 bases). V dropped 8 bases and J dropped 4 bases, with 14 bases sitting between them. From germline, CDR1 is LNHDA and CDR2 SQIVND (reference sequence). The CDR3 loop spans 13 amino acids. CDR3 protein: CASGEGASTEAFF. CDR3 DNA: TGTGCCAGTGGTGAAGGGGCGTCCACTGAAGCTTTCTTT.